Below are 28 T cell receptor beta chains sequenced from a single sample in a study of shared clonotypes between healthy human individuals. Profiled with immunoSEQ multiplex PCR; TCRdb holds only in-frame clones, not every one. The sample lists over a million clones; 75% to 85% were seen once. Sequenced material: memory CD4+ T cells from PBMCs. Subset: CD45RA-negative fraction. The receptors here all came from a young man in good health. Some clones in this sample may be carry-over from other donors' samples.

The J gene is TRBJ2-1, the V gene TRBV30, with TRBD2 identical over 13 bases. The V gene's germline CDR1 is GTSNPN and CDR2 SVGIG (reference sequence). This CDR3 is built from 15 residues. J gave up 6 bases and V 5 bases, and 7 bases lay outside the gene matches. The CDR3 sequence is CAWARGLAGVNEQFF. The CDR3 bases are TGTGCCTGGGCCCGCGGACTAGCGGGAGTCAATGAGCAGTTCTTC. Supplemented by reference TRBV30 and TRBJ2-1, the full variable domain reads SQTIHQWPATLVQPVGSPLSLECTVEGTSNPNLYWYRQAAGRGLQLLFYSVGIGQISSEVPQNLSASRPQDRQFILSSKKLLLSDSGFYLCAWARGLAGVNEQFFGPGTRLTVL.

The chain combines TRBV4-2 with TRBJ1-2, with 8 bases fitting TRBD1. CDR1 and CDR2 from the germline V gene are LGHNA and YNFKEQ. This CDR3 contains 16 residues. With 4 bases clipped from V and 3 bases from J, the junction kept 10 bases outside the gene matches. The CDR3 sequence is CASSPTGGQADYGYTF. CDR3 bases: TGTGCCAGCAGCCCAACAGGGGGACAGGCGGACTATGGCTACACCTTC.

The chain has TRBV6-5 and TRBJ1-1; 11 bases line up with TRBD1. With V trimmed by 7 bases and J by 4 bases, 8 bases remained unmatched. CDR1 is MNHEY, CDR2 SVGAGI, per germline. CDR3 size: 15 residues. CDR3 nucleotides: TGTGCCAGCAAGACAACCGGGACAGGGGGCACTGAAGCTTTCTTT. It translates to CASKTTGTGGTEAFF.

The chain carries TRBV9 and TRBJ1-2; 10 bases align to TRBD1. Germline CDR1 is SGDLS and CDR2 is YYNGEE. CDR3 length: 17 residues. After removal of 0 bases from V and 6 bases from J, the junction contained 11 bases not matched to a gene. The CDR3 sequence: CASSVEARGDRGDGYTF. In DNA, the CDR3 is TGTGCCAGCAGCGTAGAGGCGAGAGGGGACAGGGGAGATGGCTACACCTTC.

This clone has a handful of counts. The V and J genes are TRBV27 and TRBJ1-2, with D perhaps TRBD1 (6 bases). The V gene lost 3 bases and the J gene lost 8 bases, with 19 bases spanning the gap. This CDR3 has 15 amino acids. The germline CDR1 and CDR2 sequences are MNHEY and SMNVEV (reference sequence). In DNA form, the CDR3 reads TGTGCCAGCAGTTTCTCCTGGACAGCTCCCACGGGCTACACCTTC. This encodes CASSFSWTAPTGYTF.

The chain recombines TRBV27 with TRBJ2-1; 10 bases are a match to TRBD2. V was pared by 5 bases and J by 7 bases, with 8 bases of the junction left unmatched. There are 15 residues in the CDR3. CDR1 is MNHEY and CDR2 is SMNVEV in the germline V gene (reference sequence). The CDR3 region is CASSSWSSGSNEQFF. CDR3 nucleotides: TGTGCCAGCAGTAGCTGGTCTAGCGGGAGTAATGAGCAGTTCTTC.

This clone has only one observation. CDR3 bases: TGTGCCAGTAAAGGGGCAGATACGCAGTATTTT. It translates to CASKGADTQYF. This chain joins TRBV19 and TRBJ2-3, with D perhaps TRBD1 (5 bases). Trimming left V 7 bases short and J 4 bases short, with 6 bases between. CDR1 is LNHDA, CDR2 SQIVND, per germline (reference sequence). This CDR3 contains 11 residues.

The genes are TRBV28 and TRBJ2-7, with 11 bases matching TRBD2. CDR3 length: 17 residues. The J segment lost 7 bases and the V segment lost 3 bases, leaving 14 bases of the junction unmatched. Germline V gene lookup returns CDR1 MDHEN and CDR2 SYDVKM. CDR3: CASSFGSGRAQIAEQYF. Here the CDR3 DNA reads TGTGCCAGCAGTTTCGGTAGCGGGAGGGCCCAAATCGCGGAGCAGTACTTC.

The rearrangement links TRBV27 to TRBJ1-1; D is uncertain. V was pared by 5 bases and J by 0 bases, with 10 bases between. Germline CDR1 is MNHEY and CDR2 is SMNVEV (reference sequence). This CDR3 comprises 14 residues. CDR3 DNA sequence: TGTGCCAGCAGTCAGCCCGAGATGAACACTGAAGCTTTCTTT. It translates to CASSQPEMNTEAFF.

J is TRBJ1-4 and V is TRBV19, with 7 bases matching TRBD1. This CDR3 is 13 amino acids long. Germline V gene sequence: CDR1 LNHDA, CDR2 SQIVND (reference sequence). V gave up 4 bases and J gave up 7 bases; unmatched junction bases: 3. The CDR3 loop reads CASSSNRGEKLFF. CDR3 in DNA: TGTGCCAGTAGTAGCAACAGGGGTGAAAAACTGTTTTTT.

The count of this clone is one. The rearrangement joins TRBV7-2 to TRBJ2-7; D may be TRBD1 (6 bases). Trimming stripped 5 bases from V and 3 bases from J, with 14 bases between. The CDR3 loop spans 14 amino acids. CDR1 is SGHTA, CDR2 FQGNSA, per germline. As DNA, the CDR3 is TGTGCCAGCAGCCCTGACAGGATCCGCTACGAGCAGTACTTC. This translates into CASSPDRIRYEQYF.

This chain connects TRBV15 to TRBJ2-7; no clear D gene. V lost 5 bases to trimming and J lost 5 bases, with 22 bases between them. Per germline, CDR1 LNHNV and CDR2 YYDKDF (reference sequence). This CDR3 contains 16 residues. CDR3: CATSPTSPYLVHEQYF. CDR3 nucleotide sequence: TGTGCCACCAGCCCGACAAGCCCCTACCTGGTCCACGAGCAGTACTTC.

V is TRBV7-6 and J is TRBJ2-5, with a weak D call TRBD2 (5 bases). Trimming removed 3 bases from V and 2 bases from J, with 7 bases in between. The V gene's germline CDR1 is SGHVS and CDR2 FNYEAQ. There are 13 residues in the CDR3. The CDR3 loop is CASSFSAQETQYF. The CDR3 bases are TGTGCCAGCAGCTTTAGCGCGCAAGAGACCCAGTACTTC.

This clone appeared a few times. The chain combines TRBV9 with TRBJ1-4, with 10 bases identical to TRBD1. Germline CDR1 reads SGDLS; CDR2 reads YYNGEE. V lost 4 bases, J lost 8 bases, and 5 bases stayed unmatched. CDR3 length: 14 amino acids. DNA of the CDR3: TGTGCCAGCAGCAAGGGACAGGGGAGGGAAAAACTGTTTTTT. Its protein product is CASSKGQGREKLFF.

CDR3 in amino acids: CASSVLEYEQYF. Here the CDR3 DNA reads TGTGCCAGCAGTGTTCTGGAGTACGAGCAGTACTTC. This chain joins TRBV25-1 and TRBJ2-7, with unresolved D. This CDR3 is 12 amino acids long. Between the trimmed V and J ends, which lost 4 bases and 4 bases, there was a span of 8 bases. Germline CDR1 and CDR2: MGHDK and SYGVNS.

This chain links TRBV7-3 with TRBJ2-3; TRBD2 aligns across 9 bases. With 3 bases clipped from V and 3 bases from J, the junction kept 4 bases outside the gene matches. Looked up from germline, CDR1 is SGHTA and CDR2 is FQGTGA. The CDR3 consists of 15 residues. CDR3 DNA sequence: TGTGCCAGCAGCTTTACGGGACTAGCAACAGATACGCAGTATTTT. Translating it yields CASSFTGLATDTQYF.

Many counts were recorded for this clone. V is TRBV6-1 and J is TRBJ2-7; D is possibly TRBD2 (6 bases). Trimming took 2 bases from V and 4 from J, leaving 12 bases between them. The CDR3 extends over 14 amino acids. The germline V gene has CDR1 MNHNS and CDR2 SASEGT. The DNA of the CDR3 is TGTGCCAGCAGTGAAACGGGAGCGCTGTACGAGCAGTACTTC. Protein product: CASSETGALYEQYF.

The chain joins TRBV5-4 to TRBJ2-2, with 7 bases identical to TRBD1. The V segment lost 4 bases and the J segment 3 bases; nucleotides outside the gene matches: 6. CDR1 SGHNT and CDR2 YYREEE come from the germline V gene (reference sequence). The CDR3 consists of 15 residues. CDR3 loop: CASSHDRVYTGELFF. CDR3 coding DNA: TGTGCCAGCAGCCACGACAGGGTTTACACCGGGGAGCTGTTTTTT. Supplemented by reference TRBV5-4 and TRBJ2-2, the full variable domain reads ETGVTQSPTHLIKTRGQQVTLRCSSQSGHNTVSWYQQALGQGPQFIFQYYREEENGRGNFPPRFSGLQFPNYSSELNVNALELDDSALYLCASSHDRVYTGELFFGEGSRLTVL.

In its sample, this clone was seen a few times. The rearrangement links TRBV29-1 to TRBJ1-2, with 12 bases matching TRBD1. This CDR3 comprises 12 residues. V gave up 7 bases and J gave up 8 bases; unmatched junction bases: 5. Germline V lookup: CDR1 SQVTM, CDR2 ANQGSEA. This CDR3 is CSAWDRGLGYTF. CDR3 nucleotides: TGCAGCGCCTGGGACAGGGGGCTGGGCTACACCTTC.

The chain employs TRBV18 and TRBJ1-2; D is ambiguous. Germline V lookup: CDR1 KGHSH, CDR2 LQKENI. The CDR3 loop spans 14 amino acids. The V end was cut by 0 bases, the J end by 4 bases, with 9 bases between. CDR3 bases: TGTGCCAGCTCACCACCGGGCGGACCCTATGGCTACACCTTC. It encodes CASSPPGGPYGYTF.

The chain employs TRBV7-8 and TRBJ2-3; the D gene is possibly TRBD1 (6 bases). The CDR3 loop spans 14 amino acids. V lost 5 bases and J 5 bases, leaving 14 bases between the germline ends. From germline, CDR1 is SGHVS and CDR2 FQNEAQ. The CDR3 region is CASSRDRPGDTQYF. DNA for the CDR3: TGTGCCAGCAGCCGCGACAGGCCAGGAGATACGCAGTATTTT. Drawing the rest from reference TRBV7-8 and TRBJ2-3, the complete variable domain is GAGVSQSPRYKVAKRGQDVALRCDPISGHVSLFWYQQALGQGPEFLTYFQNEAQLDKSGLPSDRFFAERPEGSVSTLKIQRTQQEDSAVYLCASSRDRPGDTQYFGPGTRLTVL.

V is TRBV2 and J is TRBJ2-7; 10 bases agree with TRBD2. The CDR3 runs 14 residues. CDR1 is SNHLY and CDR2 is FYNNEI in the germline V gene. V shed 8 bases and J 2 bases; nucleotides not matched to a gene: 6. In DNA, the CDR3 is TGTGCCAGCCTTGGACTAGCGGCCCCCTACGAGCAGTACTTC. Protein: CASLGLAAPYEQYF.

In the case of this clone: This sample includes further DNA sequences coding for the same CDR3. The chain uses TRBV7-2 and TRBJ2-5; D is undetermined. With 5 bases removed from V and 5 bases from J, the gap between germline ends came to 12 bases. This CDR3 is 13 amino acids long. The germline V gene has CDR1 SGHTA and CDR2 FQGNSA. The CDR3 sequence is CASSLDFGETQYF. The CDR3 DNA is TGTGCCAGCAGCCTGGATTTCGGGGAGACCCAGTACTTC. The full variable domain, in which reference TRBV7-2 and TRBJ2-5 provide the parts outside the CDR3, is GAGVSQSPSNKVTEKGKDVELRCDPISGHTALYWYRQSLGQGLEFLIYFQGNSAPDKSGLPSDRFSAERTGGSVSTLTIQRTQQEDSAVYLCASSLDFGETQYFGPGTRLLVL.

The count of this clone is one. The rearrangement joins TRBV4-2 to TRBJ2-7; 10 positions match TRBD2. CDR3 length: 13 residues. The germline V gene has CDR1 LGHNA and CDR2 YNFKEQ. V lost 5 bases, J lost 6 bases, and 4 bases stayed unmatched. CDR3 DNA sequence: TGTGCCAGCAGCGGGACTAGCGCGCGCGAGCAGTACTTC. Translating gives CASSGTSAREQYF.

Comment on this clone: The same CDR3 also results from other DNA sequences found in this sample. The chain employs TRBV15 and TRBJ2-1; possible D gene TRBD1, 5 bases. CDR1 and CDR2 from the germline V gene are LNHNV and YYDKDF (reference sequence). The V end lost 1 base, the J end lost 2 bases, and 6 bases lay between the germline ends. The CDR3 sequence is 14 residues long. The chain's CDR3 is CATSRAGPYNEQFF. The CDR3 nucleotides read TGTGCCACCAGCAGAGCAGGGCCCTACAATGAGCAGTTCTTC. The entire variable domain, with the rest obtained from reference TRBV15 and TRBJ2-1, is as follows: DAMVIQNPRYQVTQFGKPVTLSCSQTLNHNVMYWYQQKSSQAPKLLFHYYDKDFNNEADTPDNFQSRRPNTSFCFLDIRSPGLGDTAMYLCATSRAGPYNEQFFGPGTRLTVL.

V is TRBV4-1 and J is TRBJ1-3, with TRBD1 as a possible D gene (5 bases). CDR1 MGHRA and CDR2 YSYEKL come from the germline V gene. The CDR3 runs 16 residues. The V end lost 0 bases, the J end lost 1 base, and 10 bases lay between the germline ends. CDR3 DNA sequence: TGCGCCAGCAGCCAAGATCGGGGGGGATCTGGAAACACCATATATTTT. Encoded protein: CASSQDRGGSGNTIYF.

CDR3 loop: CASRGSTSTEAFF. The CDR3 DNA sequence: TGTGCCAGCCGGGGGTCCACCTCCACTGAAGCTTTCTTT. The rearrangement joins TRBV2 to TRBJ1-1, with D possibly being TRBD1 (5 bases). The CDR3 runs to 13 residues. CDR1 is SNHLY, CDR2 FYNNEI, per germline. Trimming took 8 bases from V and 4 from J, leaving 14 bases between them.

The chain links TRBV5-1 to TRBJ1-1, with no clear D. The CDR3 covers 14 residues. Trimming stripped 1 base from V and 2 bases from J, with 9 bases between. Per the germline V gene, CDR1 is SGHRS and CDR2 is YFSETQ. CDR3 residues: CASSLSASNTEAFF. For the CDR3, the DNA is TGCGCCAGCAGCTTGTCGGCCAGTAACACTGAAGCTTTCTTT.